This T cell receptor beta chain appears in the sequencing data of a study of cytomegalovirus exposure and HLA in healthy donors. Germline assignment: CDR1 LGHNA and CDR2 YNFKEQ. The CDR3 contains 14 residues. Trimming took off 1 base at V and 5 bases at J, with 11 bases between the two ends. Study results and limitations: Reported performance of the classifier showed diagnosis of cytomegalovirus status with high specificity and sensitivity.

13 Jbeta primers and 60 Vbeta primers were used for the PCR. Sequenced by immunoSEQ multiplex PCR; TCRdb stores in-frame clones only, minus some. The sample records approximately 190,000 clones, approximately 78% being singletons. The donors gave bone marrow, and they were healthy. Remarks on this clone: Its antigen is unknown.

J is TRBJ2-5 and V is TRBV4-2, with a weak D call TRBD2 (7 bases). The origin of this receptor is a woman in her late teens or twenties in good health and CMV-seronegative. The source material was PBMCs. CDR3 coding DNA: TGTGCCAGCAGCCAAGGGGAGGGGGTGGAGACCCAGTACTTC. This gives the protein CASSQGEGVETQYF.